This T cell receptor beta chain originates from a study of beta chain features in type 1 diabetes. General study points: Moderate but significant shortening of TCRB CDR3s was recorded in all four CD4+ subsets from Type 1 diabetes patients.

This clone appeared a few times. Its specificity is unknown. Looked up from germline, CDR1 is SGHRS and CDR2 is YFSETQ. This CDR3 has 14 residues. V lost 3 bases to trimming and J lost 8 bases, with 18 bases between them. Expressed TCRB transcripts were sequenced because the entire RNA isolate underwent reverse transcription. Sequencing used immunoSEQ multiplex PCR; TCRdb keeps in-frame clones, though not all of them. The data show about 900,000 clones, 17% seen once. Sorted populations all exceeded 95% purity. The material sequenced was naive CD4+ T cells from blood. This clonotype was obtained from a young woman in good health. The chain has TRBV5-1 and TRBJ2-7; D remains unclear. Here the CDR3 DNA reads TGCGCCAGCAGCTCCTTGACTTACGAGGTACAGCAGTACTTC. This gives the protein CASSSLTYEVQQYF.